A selection of T cell receptor beta chains follows, all from one sample in a study of spatial heterogeneity in lung cancer. TCRdb reanalysed the 5' RACE reads using MiXCR and keeps one entry per CDR3 protein. The data hold about 85,000 distinct CDR3 sequences, with approximately 21% observed a single time. This material consisted of PBMCs, taken at surgery. These receptors originate from a male donor with early-stage non-small cell lung cancer. CDR3s include the opening cysteine and the closing phenylalanine or tryptophan. A D gene is named only where the DNA matches it firmly. Size is stated for part of the rows, as once, few or many counts, or as a class when the clone is expanded.

TRBV3-1	TRBJ2-1	.	.	16	TGTGCCAGCAGCCAAGTGGGGCACGGCAGTTACAATGAGCAGTTCTTC	CASSQVGHGSYNEQFF
TRBV7-9	TRBJ1-1	TRBD1	few	13	TGTGCCAGCAGCTTAGTACAGGGGACTGAAGCTTTCTTT	CASSLVQGTEAFF
TRBV11-2	TRBJ2-7	.	many	15	TGTGCCAGCAGCTTAACCAACAGGGAAACCTACGAGCAGTACTTC	CASSLTNRETYEQYF
TRBV7-2	TRBJ2-1	.	many	14	TGTGCCAGCAGCATGGACGGGACGTACAATGAGCAGTTCTTC	CASSMDGTYNEQFF
TRBV4-3	TRBJ2-1	TRBD1	few	16	TGCGCCAGCAGCCGCTCTGTAGTGACAGGGACGAATGAGCAGTTCTTC	CASSRSVVTGTNEQFF
TRBV7-2	TRBJ2-7	.	few	16	TGTGCCAGCAGCCTAGGGACCAACGGCCTCTCCTACGAGCAGTACTTC	CASSLGTNGLSYEQYF
TRBV27	TRBJ1-5	.	few	13	TGTGCCAGCAGTTTAAAGGGAGATCAGCCCCAGCATTTT	CASSLKGDQPQHF
TRBV15	TRBJ2-3	.	.	12	TGTGCCACCAGCGTCAAAGAGGATACGCAGTATTTT	CATSVKEDTQYF
TRBV20-1	TRBJ2-7	TRBD2	many	12	TGCAGTGGTGGGCTAGCGGGAGAAGGGCAGTACTTC	CSGGLAGEGQYF
TRBV30	TRBJ1-1	.	few	13	TGTGCCTGGAGCTTGGAGCTGAACACTGAAGCTTTCTTT	CAWSLELNTEAFF
TRBV29-1	TRBJ2-7	.	few	15	TGCAGCGTCCACTGCCGAATCTTTACTTCCTACGAGCAGTACTTC	CSVHCRIFTSYEQYF
TRBV7-9	TRBJ2-3	TRBD2	many	14	TGTGCCAGCAGGAGCGGGGAAGCAGCAGATACGCAGTATTTT	CASRSGEAADTQYF
TRBV20-1	TRBJ2-1	.	many	17	TGCAGTGCTAGAGCGTCTCTCGGGACGGTGTCCTACAATGAGCAGTTCTTC	CSARASLGTVSYNEQFF
TRBV5-1	TRBJ2-6	.	.	15	TGCGCCAGCGGATCCGGCGTATCTGGGGCCAACGTCCTGACTTTC	CASGSGVSGANVLTF
TRBV4-2	TRBJ1-1	.	.	14	TGTGCCAGCAGCCAAGATGTCAAGAACACTGAAGCTTTCTTT	CASSQDVKNTEAFF
TRBV6-2/TRBV6-3	TRBJ2-7	TRBD2	.	15	TGTGCCAGCACCTGGGACCCAGCGGGAGCCTACGAGCAGTACTTC	CASTWDPAGAYEQYF
TRBV10-3	TRBJ1-2	.	few	11	TGTGCCATCTCCCAGGAGGGAGGCTACACCTTC	CAISQEGGYTF
TRBV6-6	TRBJ1-5	TRBD1	many	15	TGTGCCAGCAGTTACAGGGACAGGGGCAGTCAGCCCCAGCATTTT	CASSYRDRGSQPQHF
TRBV5-1	TRBJ2-1	TRBD1	few	13	TGCGCCAGCAGCTCGACAGGGGGCAATGAGCAGTTCTTC	CASSSTGGNEQFF
TRBV24-1	TRBJ1-2	.	few	13	TGTGCCACCAGTGATCCAGGGGTTGGTGGCTACACCTTC	CATSDPGVGGYTF
TRBV12-3/TRBV12-4	TRBJ1-1	TRBD1	many	14	TGTGCCAGCAGTCCCCCGGGACAGGGACGAGAAGCTTTCTTT	CASSPPGQGREAFF
TRBV6-5	TRBJ2-7	TRBD2	.	15	TGTGCCAGCGGTTCCTTAGCGGGAGTGCCCTACGAGCAGTACTTC	CASGSLAGVPYEQYF
TRBV19	TRBJ1-5	TRBD1	few	13	TGTGCCAGTAGCCAACAGGGGGATCAGCCCCAGCATTTT	CASSQQGDQPQHF
TRBV3-1	TRBJ1-5	.	few	13	TGTGCCAGCAGCCAGAGCAGCAATCAGCCCCAGCATTTT	CASSQSSNQPQHF